The 15 T cell receptor beta chains reported below all come from one sample, sequenced in a study of cytomegalovirus exposure and HLA in healthy donors (dated by TCRdb to about 2017). The method behind the library was the immunoSEQ multiplex PCR assay. The multiplex PCR relied on a mix of 60 forward primers for TCR Vbeta segments and 13 reverse primers for TCR Jbeta segments. Imported from immuneACCESS, the table was reduced by TCRdb to in-frame sequences with V and J called. These copies leave out some clones; in studies compared against another copy, an unresolved V gene accounts for under half, and the cause of the remainder is not known. Within this sample are around 150,000 clones, with less than 80% of them counted one time only. The ten top clones hold less than 2% of the sample. Sequencing was carried out using PBMCs. Source of these receptors: a female donor in good health and CMV-seropositive.

The CDR3 loop is CASSSQGASYEQYF. CDR3 DNA sequence: TGTGCCAGTAGTTCACAGGGGGCCTCCTACGAGCAGTACTTC. This chain connects TRBV19 to TRBJ2-7; 9 bases align to TRBD1. This CDR3 has 14 residues. V gave up 5 bases and J gave up 0 bases; unmatched junction bases: 2. Germline loops: CDR1 LNHDA, CDR2 SQIVND (reference sequence).

The chain joins TRBV6-5 to TRBJ2-3; tentative D call: TRBD2 (5 bases). The CDR3 is 14 residues long. Trimming removed 5 bases at V and 2 bases at J, with 11 bases between. The V gene's germline CDR1 is MNHEY and CDR2 SVGAGI. The chain's CDR3 is CASSLSGNTDTQYF. In DNA, the CDR3 is TGTGCCAGCAGTCTGAGCGGAAACACAGATACGCAGTATTTT.

This chain connects TRBV7-6 to TRBJ2-3; maybe TRBD2 (5 bases). This CDR3 region has 15 residues. CDR1 and CDR2 (germline): SGHVS, FNYEAQ. V lost 1 base to trimming and J lost 2 bases, with 10 bases between them. CDR3 nucleotide sequence: TGTGCCAGCAGCTTAGGCGGGCAGACCACAGATACGCAGTATTTT. Translation: CASSLGGQTTDTQYF.

The chain couples TRBV11-2 to TRBJ2-3; D unclear. This CDR3 has 16 amino acids. The V gene's germline CDR1 is SGHAT and CDR2 FQNNGV. The ends were cut back, 1 base at V and 0 bases at J, with 11 bases in the middle. CDR3: CASSLVPGGSTDTQYF. CDR3 nucleotides: TGTGCCAGCAGCTTAGTGCCGGGTGGGAGCACAGATACGCAGTATTTT.

The CDR3 DNA is TGTGCCAGCAGTTTACCCGCTAGGGATACGCAGTATTTT. Amino acid sequence: CASSLPARDTQYF. The genes are TRBV28 and TRBJ2-3; D call uncertain. In germline, CDR1 is MDHEN, CDR2 SYDVKM. The CDR3 has 13 amino acids. The ends were cut back, 2 bases at V and 6 bases at J, with 9 bases in the middle.

This rearrangement joins TRBV27 to TRBJ2-1, with D uncertain. The CDR3 has 16 amino acids. CDR1 MNHEY and CDR2 SMNVEV come from the germline V gene (reference sequence). The V and J ends lost 6 bases and 0 bases respectively, with 15 bases between them. The CDR3 is CASRLPQRSSYNEQFF. In DNA form, the CDR3 reads TGTGCCAGCAGATTACCCCAAAGGAGCTCCTACAATGAGCAGTTCTTC.

This clone was counted a few times. The chain has TRBV10-2 and TRBJ2-3, with 7 bases lining up with TRBD2. Looked up from germline, CDR1 is WSHSY and CDR2 is SAAADI. V shed 4 bases and J 2 bases; nucleotides not matched to a gene: 6. There are 15 residues in the CDR3. As DNA, the CDR3 is TGCGCCAGCAGTGTCGGGGGGTCCCTCACAGATACGCAGTATTTT. This codes for CASSVGGSLTDTQYF.

The CDR3 sequence is CASSLVASIGETQYF. CDR3 DNA: TGTGCCAGCAGCTTGGTCGCTAGTATAGGAGAGACCCAGTACTTC. This rearrangement joins TRBV5-6 to TRBJ2-5, with D uncertain. V lost 0 bases and J lost 4, with 13 bases in between. Germline lookup yields CDR1 SGHDT and CDR2 YYEEEE. This CDR3 is 15 amino acids long.

The chain links TRBV5-1 to TRBJ1-1; the D gene is possibly TRBD1 (5 bases). This CDR3 spans 14 amino acids. The germline V gene encodes CDR1 SGHRS and CDR2 YFSETQ. Deletions cut 1 base from V and 5 bases from J, with 12 bases between. Here the CDR3 reads CASSLNGGETEAFF. The CDR3 nucleotides are TGCGCCAGCAGCTTGAACGGGGGAGAAACTGAAGCTTTCTTT.

The chain uses TRBV9 and TRBJ2-7; 12 nucleotides align to TRBD1. The germline CDR1 and CDR2 sequences are SGDLS and YYNGEE. The CDR3 sequence is 15 residues long. The J segment lost 4 bases and the V segment lost 5 bases, leaving 7 bases of the junction unmatched. CDR3 residues: CASSRGQGAEYEQYF. The CDR3 DNA reads as TGTGCCAGCAGTAGGGGACAGGGGGCCGAATACGAGCAGTACTTC.

The J gene is TRBJ1-4, the V gene TRBV15; TRBD1 matches at 11 bases. V was pared by 6 bases and J by 2 bases, with 5 bases of the junction left unmatched. The CDR3 covers 16 residues. Germline-derived CDR1 and CDR2 are LNHNV and YYDKDF (reference sequence). CDR3 sequence reads: CATRVGQGATNEKLFF. The CDR3 nucleotides are TGTGCCACCAGAGTCGGACAGGGGGCGACTAATGAAAAACTGTTTTTT.

This clone showed up just a few times. V and J are TRBV12-5 and TRBJ2-1; TRBD1 aligns across 12 bases. Germline assignment: CDR1 LGHNT and CDR2 FRNRAP. This CDR3 is 20 amino acids long. J was trimmed by 8 bases and V by 0 bases; bases with no gene match: 17. CDR3 in DNA: TGTGCTAGTGGTTTGGTTGGTTGGACGCGACCGGGACAGGGGGCTGATGAGCAGTTCTTC. It encodes CASGLVGWTRPGQGADEQFF.

The chain links TRBV19 to TRBJ2-5; 8 positions agree with TRBD2. V was pared by 7 bases and J by 4 bases, with 11 bases of the junction left unmatched. The CDR3 extends over 15 amino acids. The germline gives CDR1 LNHDA, CDR2 SQIVND (reference sequence). In DNA, the CDR3 is TGTGCCAGTACTCCCACGACTAGCGCTTTAGAGACCCAGTACTTC. Translated: CASTPTTSALETQYF.

V gene TRBV29-1 combines with J gene TRBJ1-1; D gene ambiguous. CDR1 is SQVTM and CDR2 is ANQGSEA in the germline V gene. The CDR3 is 11 residues long. Between the trimmed V and J ends, which lost 2 bases and 8 bases, there was a span of 9 bases. The CDR3 DNA sequence: TGCAGCGTTGAAAGTCCGGGGGAAGCTTTCTTT. Its translation is CSVESPGEAFF.

This clone was seen only a few times. The chain has TRBV13 and TRBJ2-4; 7 bases line up with TRBD1. The V gene end was trimmed by 5 bases and the J gene end by 5 bases; junction bases not matched to a gene: 6. The CDR3 runs 14 residues. Germline CDR1 reads PRHDT; CDR2 reads FYEKMQ (reference sequence). CDR3 sequence: CASSRRTGENIQYF. The CDR3 DNA is TGTGCCAGCAGCCGCCGGACAGGCGAAAACATTCAGTACTTC.